The clone carrying this TCR beta chain was seen a few times. Its specificity is unknown. This specimen comes from a study of blood T cells in healthy people across ages. Across the study: Using template switching, researchers captured about one barcoded beta molecule for each two T cells. General observations from the study: Relative to aged donors, long-lived donors carried more naive CD4+ cells and displayed higher diversity.

No fewer than 7 million PBMCs went into each sample. RNA extraction gave at least 5 micrograms of total RNA per sample. Alongside a J-beta primer mix, a sample-barcoded 5' primer served in a second PCR lasting about 7 to 12 cycles. TCRdb called the 5' RACE reads again in MiXCR, with one record for every CDR3 protein. The data show roughly 1.7 million distinct CDR3 sequences, roughly a third seen once. This TCR derives from a woman aged 25 to 45 in good health. The material sequenced was blood.

The CDR3 DNA follows: TGTGCCAGCAGCCCGGGGGGGAGCCGCTCTACTGAAGCTTTCTTT. Its translation: CASSPGGSRSTEAFF. The chain has TRBV7-9 and TRBJ1-1; tentative D call: TRBD1 (5 bases). The germline V and J ends were trimmed by 5 bases and 5 bases, with 18 bases remaining between them. This CDR3 contains 15 residues. The germline V gene encodes CDR1 SEHNR and CDR2 FQNEAQ (reference sequence).